This TCR beta chain was documented in a study of control samples from healthy donors and cancer patients. Only in-frame clones appear in the TCRdb table, and some are missing; sequencing was by immunoSEQ multiplex PCR. The sample lists 150,000 or so clones, roughly 90% occurring once. Looked up from germline, CDR1 is LGHDT and CDR2 is YNNKEL (reference sequence). V lost 0 bases and J lost 7, with 12 bases in between. The CDR3 length is 14 residues. The V gene is TRBV3-1 (or the pseudogene TRBV3-2), the J gene TRBJ1-1; D unresolved. The sample comprised blood. The receptor's source is a woman aged 25 to 39 in good health. The CDR3 protein is CASSQEEKIGEAFF. The CDR3 coding sequence is TGTGCCAGCAGCCAAGAAGAAAAAATCGGTGAAGCTTTCTTT.